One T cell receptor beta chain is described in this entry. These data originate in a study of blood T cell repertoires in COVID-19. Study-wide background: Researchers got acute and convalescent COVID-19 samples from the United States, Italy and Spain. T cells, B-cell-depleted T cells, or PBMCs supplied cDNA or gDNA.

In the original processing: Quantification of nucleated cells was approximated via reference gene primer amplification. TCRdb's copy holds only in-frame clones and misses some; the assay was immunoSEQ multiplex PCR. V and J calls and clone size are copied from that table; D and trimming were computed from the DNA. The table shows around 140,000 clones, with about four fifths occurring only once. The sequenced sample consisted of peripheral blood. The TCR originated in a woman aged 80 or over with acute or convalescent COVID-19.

CDR3 protein: CASGSSDTANYGYTF. As DNA, the CDR3 is TGTGCCAGCGGATCCTCGGACACAGCTAACTATGGCTACACCTTC. The chain couples TRBV6-6 to TRBJ1-2, with D tentatively TRBD1 (5 bases). Germline CDR1 MNHNY, CDR2 SVGAGI (reference sequence). With 8 bases removed from V and 0 bases from J, the gap between germline ends came to 16 bases. This CDR3 is built from 15 residues.